These 18 T cell receptor beta chains were all obtained from the same sample, sequenced in a study of blood T cell repertoires in COVID-19 (dated by TCRdb to 2020 to 2021). Library preparation employed the immunoSEQ multiplex PCR assay. The immuneACCESS repertoire file appears here via TCRdb, limited to in-frame rearrangements. These files lack a portion of the clones; in checked studies, under half of the deficit traces to unresolved V genes, and the cause of the others is not known. This sample lists more than 110,000 clones; over 75% were detected once. The ten largest clones take up about 2.9% of the sample. The sample consisted of PBMCs or T cells enriched from blood (not recorded which). These receptors all stem from a woman between 45 and 60 years old who had recovered from COVID-19.

This clone came up many times. The V and J genes are TRBV7-9 and TRBJ1-2, with D perhaps matching TRBD1 (6 bases). The V gene lost 5 bases and the J gene lost 4 bases, with 20 bases spanning the gap. Germline V gene lookup returns CDR1 SEHNR and CDR2 FQNEAQ (reference sequence). The CDR3 is 16 residues long. The CDR3 reads CASSPNLREGVYGYTF. The CDR3 DNA reads as TGTGCCAGCAGCCCAAACTTACGGGAGGGGGTCTATGGCTACACCTTC.

The rearrangement joins TRBV9 to TRBJ1-1, with 9 bases fitting TRBD1. J lost 0 bases, V lost 6 bases, and 6 bases had no gene match. Germline CDR1 and CDR2: SGDLS and YYNGEE. This CDR3 region has 15 residues. The CDR3 DNA follows: TGTGCCAGCACTCGGACAGGGGCCATGAACACTGAAGCTTTCTTT. Translation: CASTRTGAMNTEAFF.

This clone showed up just a few times. This chain links TRBV5-1 with TRBJ1-6; D unclear. This CDR3 has 13 amino acids. Trimming removed 0 bases at V and 11 bases at J, with 9 bases between. Germline V CDR1 and CDR2: SGHRS, YFSETQ. Here the CDR3 reads CASSLDEGAPLHF. The CDR3 DNA sequence: TGCGCCAGCAGCTTGGATGAGGGCGCACCCCTCCACTTT.

This chain connects TRBV27 to TRBJ1-4; D may be TRBD1 (6 bases). The CDR3 sequence is 16 residues long. The germline V gene has CDR1 MNHEY and CDR2 SMNVEV (reference sequence). V lost 8 bases to trimming and J lost 6 bases, with 22 bases between them. The CDR3 region is CASRPDGTMPHEKLFF. Here the CDR3 DNA reads TGTGCCAGCCGCCCCGACGGGACAATGCCCCATGAAAAACTGTTTTTT.

The V gene is TRBV6-5, the J gene TRBJ1-2, with 9 bases matching TRBD1. Unmatched junction bases numbered 7, after V lost 6 bases and J lost 2 bases. The CDR3 consists of 15 residues. From germline, CDR1 is MNHEY and CDR2 SVGAGI. CDR3 region: CASSRDRGLNYGYTF. The CDR3 DNA reads as TGTGCCAGCAGCAGAGACAGGGGGTTAAACTATGGCTACACCTTC.

The sample holds one count of this clone. The chain uses TRBV5-5 and TRBJ2-3; D might be TRBD2 (5 bases). CDR3 length: 14 amino acids. Germline CDR1 SGHKS, CDR2 YYEKEE (reference sequence). V lost 4 bases and J lost 5, with 14 bases in between. The CDR3 here is CASSDRTSQDTQYF. In nucleotides, the CDR3 is TGTGCCAGCAGCGATCGGACTTCTCAAGATACGCAGTATTTT.

The rearrangement uses TRBV20-1 and TRBJ2-5, with 10 bases that match TRBD2. This CDR3 region has 13 residues. The V gene's germline CDR1 is DFQATT and CDR2 SNEGSKA (reference sequence). Trimming took 3 bases from V and 5 from J; bases not matched to a gene: 3. The CDR3 bases are TGCAGTGCTAGTGGACTAGCGGTTGAGACCCAGTACTTC. This encodes CSASGLAVETQYF.

This clone was detected only a few times. The chain has TRBV27 and TRBJ2-3; possibly TRBD1 for D (6 bases). In germline, CDR1 is MNHEY, CDR2 SMNVEV (reference sequence). The CDR3 spans 14 residues. Trimming took 6 bases from V and 0 from J, leaving 10 bases between them. The CDR3 is CASSSGQSTDTQYF. The CDR3 nucleotides are TGTGCCAGCAGCTCAGGACAGAGCACAGATACGCAGTATTTT.

The rearrangement uses TRBV11-3 and TRBJ1-2; D is possibly TRBD1 (5 bases). Trimming took off 5 bases at V and 3 bases at J, with 7 bases between the two ends. Looked up from germline, CDR1 is SGHNT and CDR2 is YENEEA. The CDR3 length is 12 residues. The CDR3 nucleotides read TGTGCCAGCAGCGACAGAGACTATGGCTACACCTTC. It specifies CASSDRDYGYTF.

In this sample, this clone turned up a few times. V gene TRBV2 combines with J gene TRBJ1-2; possibly TRBD1 for D (5 bases). Trimming pared 4 bases from V and 4 bases from J, leaving 7 bases between. CDR3 length: 12 residues. Germline-derived CDR1 and CDR2 are SNHLY and FYNNEI. DNA for the CDR3: TGTGCCAGCAGTGCAGACAGCTATGGCTACACCTTC. Translated, it gives CASSADSYGYTF.

This sequence joins TRBV19 and TRBJ2-5; the match to TRBD2 covers 12 bases. The CDR3 is made up of 15 amino acids. V lost 3 bases to trimming and J lost 5 bases; unmatched junction nucleotides: 4. Germline-derived CDR1 and CDR2 are LNHDA and SQIVND (reference sequence). DNA for the CDR3: TGTGCCAGTAGTATGACTAGCGGGAGTGGCGAGACCCAGTACTTC. As protein: CASSMTSGSGETQYF.

This chain joins TRBV5-1 and TRBJ2-1; D unresolved. The V and J ends lost 1 base and 0 bases respectively, with 8 bases between them. From germline, CDR1 is SGHRS and CDR2 YFSETQ. The CDR3 runs 15 residues. CDR3 nucleotide sequence: TGCGCCAGCAGCTTGTCCACGAGCTCCTACAATGAGCAGTTCTTC. Protein product: CASSLSTSSYNEQFF.

The V gene is TRBV10-3, the J gene TRBJ2-1, with 8 positions matching TRBD2. In germline, CDR1 is ENHRY, CDR2 SYGVKD. V gave up 3 bases and J gave up 11 bases; unmatched junction bases: 12. The CDR3 runs to 15 residues. The chain's CDR3 is CAISDSTSTSEKQFF. The CDR3 DNA reads TGTGCCATCAGTGATTCAACTTCGACTAGCGAGAAGCAGTTCTTC.

The V and J genes are TRBV19 and TRBJ2-3; TRBD2 matches at 7 bases. Germline values: CDR1 LNHDA, CDR2 SQIVND (reference sequence). Unmatched junction bases numbered 8, after V lost 6 bases and J lost 2 bases. The CDR3 runs to 15 residues. Here the CDR3 DNA reads TGTGCCAGTAGGAAACCCGGGACTATCACAGATACGCAGTATTTT. It codes for CASRKPGTITDTQYF.

The V call is TRBV19, the J call TRBJ1-2; D gene ambiguous. The CDR3 runs to 12 residues. CDR1 and CDR2 from the germline V gene are LNHDA and SQIVND (reference sequence). Trimming left V 3 bases short and J 7 bases short, with 9 bases between. The CDR3 loop reads CASSMWESGYTF. The CDR3 region has the DNA TGTGCCAGTAGTATGTGGGAGAGTGGCTACACCTTC.

This clone was picked up a small number of times. V usage is TRBV5-1 and J usage is TRBJ2-1; 7 bases align to TRBD1. Germline lookup yields CDR1 SGHRS and CDR2 YFSETQ. J lost 8 bases, V lost 4 bases, and 6 bases had no gene match. The CDR3 covers 13 residues. The CDR3 region is CASSPDRVDEQFF. In nucleotides, the CDR3 is TGCGCCAGCAGCCCAGACAGGGTCGATGAGCAGTTCTTC.

The chain is built from TRBV10-3 and TRBJ2-5, with 15 nucleotides matching TRBD2. CDR1 and CDR2 (germline): ENHRY, SYGVKD. After removal of 4 bases from V and 2 bases from J, the junction contained 2 bases not matched to a gene. The CDR3 has 16 residues. Written as DNA, the CDR3 is TGTGCCATCAGTGGGACTAGCGGGAGGGGGCAAGAGACCCAGTACTTC. This translates into CAISGTSGRGQETQYF.

This chain links TRBV28 with TRBJ1-2; a weak D match, TRBD1 (5 bases). V shed 5 bases and J shed 1 base, with 17 bases lying between them. The CDR3 covers 16 residues. Germline V lookup: CDR1 MDHEN, CDR2 SYDVKM. The CDR3 loop is CASSPPGTGNNYGYTF. CDR3 nucleotide sequence: TGTGCCAGCAGTCCACCCGGGACTGGGAATAACTATGGCTACACCTTC.